The 9 T cell receptor beta chains presented below share a single source sample, sequenced in a study of T cells expressing NK-cell markers. From the 5' RACE reads, TCRdb lists one entry per CDR3 protein and no DNA. The sample table includes about 160,000 distinct CDR3 sequences. The sequenced sample consisted of blood T cells: a sorted CD56 or NKG2C T cell subset, CD4+ or CD8+ T cells, or bulk PBMC T cells (not recorded which). The receptor set was obtained from a woman aged 18 to 75 in good health.

This CDR3 reads CASSLIPPGTGCYEQYF. The V call is TRBV7-3, the J call TRBJ2-7; TCRdb reports TRBD1, a call that lacks DNA to check it against. The CDR3 extends over 17 amino acids. CDR1 is SGHTA, CDR2 FQGTGA, per germline.

The chain carries TRBV7-2 and TRBJ2-2. The CDR3 extends over 12 amino acids. Germline V gene sequence: CDR1 SGHTA, CDR2 FQGNSA. The CDR3 region is CASSSYTGELFF.

The chain uses TRBV28 and TRBJ2-2. CDR1 is MDHEN and CDR2 is SYDVKM in the germline V gene. This CDR3 comprises 11 residues. The CDR3: CASSLSGTLFF.

This chain links TRBV28 with TRBJ2-1; the D call of TRBD1 rests on TCRdb alone, since no DNA is present to check it. Germline CDR1 MDHEN, CDR2 SYDVKM. The CDR3 runs to 15 residues. The CDR3 region is CASSLMGTGDREQFF. Using reference TRBV28 and TRBJ2-1 for the parts outside the CDR3, the full variable domain is DVKVTQSSRYLVKRTGEKVFLECVQDMDHENMFWYRQDPGLGLRLIYFSYDVKMKEKGDIPEGYSVSREKKERFSLILESASTNQTSMYLCASSLMGTGDREQFFGPGTRLTVL.

The rearrangement links TRBV20-1 to TRBJ2-1; without DNA, the TCRdb call of TRBD1 cannot be checked. CDR3 length: 14 residues. Germline CDR1 DFQATT, CDR2 SNEGSKA (reference sequence). Here the CDR3 reads CSAGQGGVGNEQFF.

The chain combines TRBV5-1 with TRBJ1-6; TCRdb selects TRBD1, and the lack of DNA leaves this call unchecked. Germline CDR1 and CDR2: SGHRS and YFSETQ. The CDR3 is made up of 13 amino acids. The CDR3 loop is CATPGTRTSPLHF. The full variable domain, with the rest looked up from reference TRBV5-1 and TRBJ1-6, is KAGVTQTPRYLIKTRGQQVTLSCSPISGHRSVSWYQQTPGQGLQFLFEYFSETQRNKGNFPGRFSGRQFSNSRSEMNVSTLELGDSALYLCATPGTRTSPLHFGNGTRLTVT.

The chain couples TRBV5-1 to TRBJ1-4; TCRdb selects TRBD1, and the lack of DNA leaves this call unchecked. The CDR3 is 16 residues long. Germline CDR1 SGHRS, CDR2 YFSETQ. Here the CDR3 reads CASSANADTRIEKLFF.

The chain links TRBV10-3 to TRBJ1-2. The CDR3 extends over 14 amino acids. Germline-derived CDR1 and CDR2 are ENHRY and SYGVKD. The chain's CDR3 is CAIRNSGREHGYTF.

This chain uses TRBV5-1 with TRBJ1-1; absent DNA, TCRdb's TRBD1 call cannot be checked. CDR3 length: 15 residues. CDR1 SGHRS and CDR2 YFSETQ come from the germline V gene. This CDR3 is CASRIGGGEGTEAFF.